The 9 T cell receptor beta chains presented below share a single source sample, sequenced in a study of CD8+ T cells in alopecia areata (dated by TCRdb to about 2018). For four to six biomarker-study patients, CD4+ cells were further sorted into CD25+CD127- cells. The library was produced with the immunoSEQ multiplex PCR assay. To provide template for TCR sequencing, every sample had RNA extracted and reverse transcribed into cDNA. TCRdb carries this immuneACCESS record with in-frame sequences only. Its versions omit some clonotypes, under half of them owing to an unresolved V gene in the studies checked, with the rest unexplained. The sample table lists roughly 20,000 clones, roughly two thirds of them with a count of one. About 4.9% of the sample goes to the ten largest clones. Sequencing was done on a sample of CD4+ Tregs sorted from blood. These receptors came from a human donor with alopecia areata.

The genes are TRBV28 and TRBJ1-5; D perhaps matches TRBD1 (6 bases). With 3 bases removed from V and 5 bases from J, the gap between germline ends came to 11 bases. Germline V gives CDR1 MDHEN, CDR2 SYDVKM. The CDR3 consists of 14 residues. CDR3: CASSLGGRYQPQHF. In DNA form, the CDR3 reads TGTGCCAGCAGTTTGGGGGGCAGGTATCAGCCCCAGCATTTT.

This clone was observed a single time. The chain has TRBV28 and TRBJ1-6, with TRBD1 identical over 9 bases. The ends lost 5 bases at V and 9 bases at J; junction bases unmatched: 8. In germline, CDR1 is MDHEN, CDR2 SYDVKM. There are 15 residues in the CDR3. This chain's CDR3 is CASSQFGTGSSPLHF. In nucleotides, the CDR3 is TGTGCCAGCAGTCAGTTCGGGACAGGGAGTTCACCCCTCCACTTT.

The chain recombines TRBV30 with TRBJ2-3, with D possibly being TRBD1 (6 bases). Germline loops: CDR1 GTSNPN, CDR2 SVGIG (reference sequence). This CDR3 spans 15 amino acids. V was pared by 4 bases and J by 0 bases, with 14 bases between. Here the CDR3 reads CAWKLQGFSTDTQYF. In DNA, the CDR3 is TGTGCCTGGAAACTACAGGGCTTTAGCACAGATACGCAGTATTTT.

The V gene is TRBV12-5, the J gene TRBJ1-1; possible D gene TRBD1, 6 bases. Germline V gene data show CDR1 as LGHNT and CDR2 as FRNRAP. This CDR3 region has 16 residues. V lost 0 bases and J lost 1, with 12 bases in between. CDR3 sequence: CASGLVQRGANTEAFF. The CDR3, as DNA: TGTGCTAGTGGTTTGGTACAGCGGGGGGCGAACACTGAAGCTTTCTTT.

This clone came up once. This chain links TRBV6-5 with TRBJ2-1; D is undetermined. In germline, CDR1 is MNHEY, CDR2 SVGAGI. Deletions cut 5 bases from V and 9 bases from J, with 14 bases between. This CDR3 comprises 13 residues. Here the CDR3 DNA reads TGTGCCAGCAGTAGGCTTGGGGTTGGTGAGCAGTTCTTC. It encodes CASSRLGVGEQFF.

The gene calls are TRBV15 and TRBJ2-1, with D possibly TRBD2 on 5 matching bases. The V and J ends lost 1 base and 5 bases respectively, with 15 bases between them. This CDR3 spans 16 amino acids. Germline CDR1 is LNHNV and CDR2 is YYDKDF (reference sequence). CDR3 in amino acids: CATSRGGVFYNNEQFF. The CDR3, as DNA: TGTGCCACCAGCAGAGGGGGAGTCTTTTACAACAATGAGCAGTTCTTC.

The chain carries TRBV7-3 and TRBJ2-3; tentative D call: TRBD1 (7 bases). V was trimmed by 5 bases and J by 6 bases, leaving 12 bases between them. The CDR3 loop spans 13 amino acids. The V gene's germline CDR1 is SGHTA and CDR2 FQGTGA. The CDR3 region has the DNA TGTGCCAGCAGCCAGGGGGGAGAGGATACGCAGTATTTT. Translation gives CASSQGGEDTQYF. Full variable domain (remainder filled in from reference TRBV7-3 and TRBJ2-3): GAGVSQTPSNKVTEKGKYVELRCDPISGHTALYWYRQSLGQGPEFLIYFQGTGAADDSGLPNDRFFAVRPEGSVSTLKIQRTERGDSAVYLCASSQGGEDTQYFGPGTRLTVL.

The CDR3, as DNA: TGCGCCAGCGGAAGAGGAAGGACAGGGGGAAGGACTGAAGCTTTCTTT. As protein: CASGRGRTGGRTEAFF. This chain connects TRBV10-2 to TRBJ1-1; 10 bases map to TRBD1. In germline, CDR1 is WSHSY, CDR2 SAAADI. This CDR3 is built from 16 residues. Trimming at V came to 8 bases and at J to 5 bases, leaving 14 bases not matched to a gene.

On this clone: Other DNA sequences in this sample translate to the same CDR3. The V call is TRBV5-1, the J call TRBJ2-3, with unresolved D. The germline CDR1 and CDR2 sequences are SGHRS and YFSETQ. The CDR3 contains 14 residues. Trimming stripped 0 bases from V and 0 bases from J, with 5 bases between. The CDR3 DNA sequence: TGCGCCAGCAGCTTGGGTGGGAGCACAGATACGCAGTATTTT. Its protein product is CASSLGGSTDTQYF.